This T cell receptor beta chain is drawn from a study of post-analysis software for immune sequencing data. V gave up 5 bases and J gave up 0 bases; unmatched junction bases: 4. Germline V CDR1 and CDR2: SGHTA, FQGNSA. There are 18 residues in the CDR3. Note on this clonotype: Its antigen is currently unknown.

Notes on the study in general: TRBV segments more frequent in patients than in controls numbered roughly 5 and included TRBV5-6, TRBV5-1 and TRBV20-1. Patients with multiple sclerosis recorded significantly lower normalized Chao1 diversity than controls, the study found.

Sequencing libraries made from TCR beta cDNA carried unique molecular identifiers. TCRdb redid the calling of the PCR reads with MiXCR, one entry per CDR3 protein. Of about 430,000 distinct CDR3 sequences in the sample, 39% were seen once. What was sequenced was blood. The chain carries TRBV7-2 and TRBJ2-6, with 13 positions matching TRBD2. The receptor comes from a girl aged 2-10 years with multiple sclerosis. The CDR3 region is CASSQRTSGSSGANVLTF. CDR3 coding DNA: TGTGCCAGCAGCCAAAGGACTAGCGGGAGCTCTGGGGCCAACGTCCTGACTTTC.